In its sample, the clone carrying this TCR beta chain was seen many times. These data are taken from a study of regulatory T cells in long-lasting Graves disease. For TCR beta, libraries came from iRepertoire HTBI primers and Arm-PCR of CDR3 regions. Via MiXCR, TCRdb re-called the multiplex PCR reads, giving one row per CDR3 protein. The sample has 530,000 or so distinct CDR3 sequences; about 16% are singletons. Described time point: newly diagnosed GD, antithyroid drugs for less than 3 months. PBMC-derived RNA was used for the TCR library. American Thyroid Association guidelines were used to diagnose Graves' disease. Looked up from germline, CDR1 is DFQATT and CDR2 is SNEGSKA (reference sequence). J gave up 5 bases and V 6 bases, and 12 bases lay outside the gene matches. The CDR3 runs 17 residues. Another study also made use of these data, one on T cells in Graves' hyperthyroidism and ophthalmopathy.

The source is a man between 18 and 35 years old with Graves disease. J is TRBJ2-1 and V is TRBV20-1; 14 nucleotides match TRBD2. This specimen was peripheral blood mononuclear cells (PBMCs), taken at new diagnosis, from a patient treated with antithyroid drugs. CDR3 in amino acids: CSAGTSGSVAFDNEQFF. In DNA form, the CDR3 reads TGCAGTGCCGGGACTAGCGGGAGTGTGGCGTTCGACAATGAGCAGTTCTTC.